This T cell receptor beta chain was profiled in a study of blood T cell repertoires in COVID-19. Background on the study: Material from acute and convalescent COVID-19 was sourced from the United States, Italy and Spain. PBMCs, B-cell-depleted T cells, or T cells provided the cDNA or gDNA that made up the material.

Authors' processing steps: Nucleated cell counts were estimated from reference gene primer amplification. This table comes from immunoSEQ multiplex PCR, and its TCRdb copy is limited to in-frame clones, with some not included. V and J calls and clone size are as listed in that table; D and trimming were resolved from the DNA. The sample records 200,000 to 300,000 clones, nearly 90% being singletons. Trimming left V 0 bases short and J 3 bases short, with 11 bases between. This CDR3 region has 16 residues. Germline V gives CDR1 KGHDR, CDR2 SFDVKD. The chain links TRBV24-1 to TRBJ2-1; tentatively, D is TRBD2 (5 bases). The origin of this receptor is a woman in her 30s with acute or convalescent COVID-19. Sequenced sample: peripheral blood. DNA for the CDR3: TGTGCCACCAGTGATTTGGAGGTTGGAGGCTACAATGAGCAGTTCTTC. It specifies CATSDLEVGGYNEQFF.